The rows below give T cell receptor beta chains drawn from one sample of a study of graft-versus-host responses after intestinal transplantation. These receptors' antigens are unknown. Data came from immunoSEQ multiplex PCR; TCRdb stores just in-frame clones and leaves some out. The sample lists around 100,000 clones, more than 75% occurring once. Sequenced here: unstimulated CD4+ T cells sorted from spleen or lymph node cells, sampled before transplant. All receptors come from a human donor who was the organ donor for an intestinal transplant. Each CDR3 is given with its conserved first and last residue. A D gene is named only where the DNA matches it firmly. Not all rows give a size; the values are once, few, many and, for expanded clones, a class.

d_call j_call v_call clone_size cdr3_nt cdr3_aa
. TRBJ1-2 TRBV10-3 . TGTGCCATCAGAAGGGGCTTCGACGATAACTATGGCTACACCTTC CAIRRGFDDNYGYTF
. TRBJ1-5 TRBV27 few TGTGCCAGCAGTTTTCGAGAAAATCAGCCCCAGCATTTT CASSFRENQPQHF
TRBD1 TRBJ1-5 TRBV5-8 . TGTGCCAGCAGCTTGGACAGGGGACAGCCCCAGCATTTT CASSLDRGQPQHF
TRBD2 TRBJ2-3 TRBV7-3 . TGTGCCAGCAGCCCAGATGGGACTAGCGGGGGCACAGATACGCAGTATTTT CASSPDGTSGGTDTQYF
. TRBJ1-3 TRBV19 . TGTGCCAGTAGTATAGATAAAACGTGGGGATCTGGAAACACCATATATTTT CASSIDKTWGSGNTIYF
TRBD1 TRBJ1-3 TRBV10-2 . TGCGCCAGCAAAACAGGGGGTATTGGAAACACCATATATTTT CASKTGGIGNTIYF
. TRBJ1-1 TRBV20-1 . TGCAGTGGCTGGTTGAACACTGAAGCTTTCTTT CSGWLNTEAFF
. TRBJ2-3 TRBV6-1 . TGTGCCAGCAGTGACCAAGCTTCAGCTGATACGCAGTATTTT CASSDQASADTQYF
. TRBJ2-2 TRBV6-5 . TGTGCCAGCAGTTACATCACAGCTACCACCGGGGAGCTGTTTTTT CASSYITATTGELFF
. TRBJ1-2 TRBV11-2 once TGTGCCAGCAGCTCGGACATTGGTGGCTACACCTTC CASSSDIGGYTF
. TRBJ1-2 TRBV5-1 . TGCGCCAGCAGCTTGGATGGTGCGCAGGTCGATGGCTACACCTTC CASSLDGAQVDGYTF
. TRBJ1-1 TRBV7-3 . TGTGCCAGCAGCTTGACAGGCCCGAACACTGAAGCTTTCTTT CASSLTGPNTEAFF
. TRBJ2-5 TRBV5-1 . TGCGCCAGCAGCCCGGGACCTTCGGGGACCCAGTACTTC CASSPGPSGTQYF
TRBD2 TRBJ2-3 TRBV10-2 . TGCGCCAGCAGTTATCGGAGACTAGCGGGGGGGAGCACAGATACGCAGTATTTT CASSYRRLAGGSTDTQYF
TRBD2 TRBJ2-2 TRBV7-2 . TGTGCCAGCAGCTCGGGACTAGCGCAGACCGGGGAGCTGTTTTTT CASSSGLAQTGELFF
TRBD1 TRBJ2-7 TRBV6-1 . TGTGCCAGCTCTTATATCCGGGACAGAGGCTACGAGCAGTACTTC CASSYIRDRGYEQYF
TRBD2 TRBJ2-1 TRBV7-3 . TGTGCCAGCAGTTTTGACGCTAGCGGGGGCTCCTACAATGAGCAGTTCTTC CASSFDASGGSYNEQFF
TRBD1 TRBJ1-2 TRBV5-4 . TGTGCCAGCAGCTTGCCGGGACAGGGGTTCTACTCCTACACCTTC CASSLPGQGFYSYTF
. TRBJ1-1 TRBV5-4 . TGTGCCAGCAGCTTGATGGCTGGGACTGAAGCTTTCTTT CASSLMAGTEAFF
. TRBJ1-5 TRBV11-2 . TGTGCCAGCAGCTTGGGAAGGGGATTATTGGGCAATCAGCCCCAGCATTTT CASSLGRGLLGNQPQHF
. TRBJ1-2 TRBV6-5 . TGTGCCAGCAGTTCACCCAACGGAGGGGGCTACACCTTC CASSSPNGGGYTF
TRBD2 TRBJ2-7 TRBV5-1 once TGCGCCAGCAGCTTGAGGGCTAGCGGGGGGTTAAGAGGCTACGAGCAGTACTTC CASSLRASGGLRGYEQYF
TRBD1 TRBJ1-5 TRBV19 . TGTGCCAGTAGTATATACGGGACAGGGGTGAATCAGCCCCAGCATTTT CASSIYGTGVNQPQHF
. TRBJ1-3 TRBV20-1 . TGCAGTGCTAGGACCGGAAACACCATATATTTT CSARTGNTIYF
. TRBJ1-3 TRBV5-1 . TGCGCCAGCAGCTTGGTTGGGGTCTCTGGAAACACCATATATTTT CASSLVGVSGNTIYF
. TRBJ1-1 TRBV2 . TGTGCCAGCAGTGAATGGGGGGAAGCTTTCTTT CASSEWGEAFF